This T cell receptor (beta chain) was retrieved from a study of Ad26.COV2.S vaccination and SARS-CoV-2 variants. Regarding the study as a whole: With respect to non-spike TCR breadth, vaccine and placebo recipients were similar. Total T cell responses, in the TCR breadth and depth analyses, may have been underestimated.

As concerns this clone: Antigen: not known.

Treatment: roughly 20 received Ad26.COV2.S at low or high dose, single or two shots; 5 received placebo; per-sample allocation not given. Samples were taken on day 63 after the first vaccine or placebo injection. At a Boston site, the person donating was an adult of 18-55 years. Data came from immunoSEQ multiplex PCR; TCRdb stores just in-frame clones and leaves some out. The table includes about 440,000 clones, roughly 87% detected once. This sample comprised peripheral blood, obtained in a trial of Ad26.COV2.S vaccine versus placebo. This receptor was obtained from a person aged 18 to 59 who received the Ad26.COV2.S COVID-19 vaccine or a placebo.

The CDR3 DNA is TGTGCCAGCAGTTTAAACGGTGGGTGGGGGAGAGGGAGCAATCAGCCCCAGCATTTT. This gives the protein CASSLNGGWGRGSNQPQHF. This chain joins TRBV28 and TRBJ1-5, with D tentatively TRBD1 (5 bases). Germline V gene sequence: CDR1 MDHEN, CDR2 SYDVKM. This CDR3 contains 19 residues. Trimming took 2 bases from V and 1 from J, leaving 21 bases between them. The entire variable domain, with the rest obtained from reference TRBV28 and TRBJ1-5, is as follows: DVKVTQSSRYLVKRTGEKVFLECVQDMDHENMFWYRQDPGLGLRLIYFSYDVKMKEKGDIPEGYSVSREKKERFSLILESASTNQTSMYLCASSLNGGWGRGSNQPQHFGDGTRLSIL.